This TCR beta chain was sequenced for a study of cytotoxic CD8 clonotypes in ibrutinib-treated CLL. Broader study findings: The study sampled sustained-remission and progressing patients at different times.

A remark on this clone: Its antigen remains unknown.

The data were produced by immunoSEQ multiplex PCR, yet TCRdb's version contains in-frame clones alone and is incomplete. The sample lists approximately 9,000 clones, 60% to 75% occurring once. Losses at the gene ends were 4 bases for V and 1 base for J; bases not matched to a gene: 3. This CDR3 has 14 residues. The germline V gene encodes CDR1 SGHRS and CDR2 YFSETQ. The material was PBMCs, obtained before ibrutinib treatment. This receptor was obtained from a human donor with chronic lymphocytic leukemia. This chain links TRBV5-1 with TRBJ1-2, with 8 nucleotides matching TRBD1. CDR3 loop: CASSLQGDNYGYTF. The CDR3 DNA follows: TGCGCCAGCAGCCTACAGGGGGATAACTATGGCTACACCTTC.